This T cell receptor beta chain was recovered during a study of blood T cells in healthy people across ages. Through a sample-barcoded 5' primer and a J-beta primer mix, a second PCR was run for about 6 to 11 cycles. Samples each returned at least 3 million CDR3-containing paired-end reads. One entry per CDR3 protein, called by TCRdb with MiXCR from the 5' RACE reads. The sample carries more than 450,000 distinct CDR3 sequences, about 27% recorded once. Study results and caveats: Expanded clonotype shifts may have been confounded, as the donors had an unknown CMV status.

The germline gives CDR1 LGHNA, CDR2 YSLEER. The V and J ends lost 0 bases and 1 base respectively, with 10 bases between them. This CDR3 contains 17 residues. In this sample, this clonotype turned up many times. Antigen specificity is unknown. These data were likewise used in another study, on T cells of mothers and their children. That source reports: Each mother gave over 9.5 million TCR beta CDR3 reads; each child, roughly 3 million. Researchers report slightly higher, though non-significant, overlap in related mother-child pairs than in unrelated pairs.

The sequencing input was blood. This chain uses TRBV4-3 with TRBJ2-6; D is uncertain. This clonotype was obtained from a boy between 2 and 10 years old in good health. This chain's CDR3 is CASSQDRASSGANVLTF. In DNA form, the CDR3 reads TGCGCCAGCAGCCAAGATCGGGCGTCTTCTGGGGCCAACGTCCTGACTTTC.